These 25 T cell receptor beta chains were sequenced from one sample in a study of memory CD4+ T cells and cytomegalovirus serostatus. Generated by immunoSEQ multiplex PCR, the TCRdb table keeps only in-frame clones and is missing some. The data show around 40,000 clones, over 65% seen once. The sort gate was single viable CD3+CD4+CD8-CD45RO+ cells for memory CD4+ T cells. Sequencing was done on a sample of memory CD4+ T cells from blood. The receptor source for this set is an adult in good health and CMV-seronegative.

In this sample, this clone turned up a few times. The genes are TRBV30 and TRBJ1-1; D gene ambiguous. Germline V gives CDR1 GTSNPN, CDR2 SVGIG (reference sequence). The CDR3 totals 13 residues. Deletions cut 0 bases from V and 0 bases from J, with 5 bases between. CDR3 DNA: TGTGCCTGGAGTGTCTCGATGAACACTGAAGCTTTCTTT. It specifies CAWSVSMNTEAFF.

About this clone: The sample carries other DNA sequences with the same CDR3. This rearrangement joins TRBV5-1 to TRBJ1-6; the match to TRBD1 covers 8 bases. The CDR3 contains 14 residues. CDR1 and CDR2 from the germline V gene are SGHRS and YFSETQ. Trimming removed 3 bases from V and 7 bases from J; junction bases left unmatched: 3. The CDR3 bases are TGCGCCAGCAGCTCAGGGGGCTGGAATTCACCCCTCCACTTT. The encoded protein is CASSSGGWNSPLHF.

V and J are TRBV6-5 and TRBJ1-1; D not certain. The length of the CDR3 is 12 residues. CDR1 and CDR2 (germline): MNHEY, SVGAGI. V lost 8 bases to trimming and J lost 8 bases, with 15 bases between them. The CDR3 nucleotides are TGTGCCAGCGTTCATACGGTCGGAGAAGCTTTCTTT. Residues: CASVHTVGEAFF.

The V and J genes are TRBV10-3 and TRBJ1-2; the match to TRBD1 covers 7 bases. Germline V gene sequence: CDR1 ENHRY, CDR2 SYGVKD. V lost 4 bases and J lost 3; bases outside the gene matches: 2. The CDR3 consists of 13 residues. DNA of the CDR3: TGTGCCATCAGTGGAGGGACAGACTATGGCTACACCTTC. Protein product: CAISGGTDYGYTF.

On this clone: This CDR3 is also generated by other DNA sequences in the sample. The chain links TRBV9 to TRBJ2-5; 9 nucleotides match TRBD1. V was clipped by 2 bases and J by 1 base; unmatched bases: 0. The CDR3 is 14 amino acids. Germline CDR1 is SGDLS and CDR2 is YYNGEE. The CDR3 loop reads CASSVGQGQETQYF. The CDR3 nucleotides are TGTGCCAGCAGCGTGGGACAGGGCCAAGAGACCCAGTACTTC.

Only one count was recorded for this clone. The J gene is TRBJ1-3, the V gene TRBV2; D is unresolved. Between the trimmed V and J ends, which lost 7 bases and 2 bases, there was a span of 6 bases. Per the germline V gene, CDR1 is SNHLY and CDR2 is FYNNEI. This CDR3 contains 12 residues. The CDR3 DNA reads TGTGCCAGCACGGCGGCTGGAAACACCATATATTTT. It is translated as CASTAAGNTIYF.

This chain links TRBV6-6 with TRBJ1-5; 8 positions match TRBD1. Germline V lookup: CDR1 MNHNY, CDR2 SVGAGI (reference sequence). The V and J ends lost 7 bases and 2 bases, in that order; junction bases with no gene match: 10. This CDR3 comprises 16 residues. CDR3 nucleotides: TGTGCCAGCACCCTAATTAAGGACAGGGGCAATCAGCCCCAGCATTTT. It encodes CASTLIKDRGNQPQHF.

This clone appeared once. Other DNA sequences from this sample encode an identical CDR3 as well. The chain is built from TRBV7-2 and TRBJ2-1, with 9 bases identical to TRBD2. In germline, CDR1 is SGHTA, CDR2 FQGNSA. CDR3 length equals 13 residues. V was pared by 6 bases and J by 8 bases, with 5 bases of the junction left unmatched. CDR3 region: CASSFSGGDEQFF. The CDR3 bases are TGTGCCAGCAGTTTTAGCGGGGGTGATGAGCAGTTCTTC.

The chain is built from TRBV6-5 and TRBJ2-6, with D hard to call. CDR1 and CDR2 from the germline V gene are MNHEY and SVGAGI. This CDR3 is 13 amino acids long. V was pared by 5 bases and J by 4 bases, with 6 bases between. The CDR3 coding sequence is TGTGCCAGCAGTCTTGGCGGGGCCAACGTCCTGACTTTC. Translation gives CASSLGGANVLTF.

J is TRBJ1-5 and V is TRBV5-6; perhaps TRBD1 as D (5 bases). The CDR3 length is 14 residues. V shed 2 bases and J shed 8 bases, with 14 bases lying between them. Germline values: CDR1 SGHDT, CDR2 YYEEEE. CDR3 amino acids: CASSFGEGTEPQHF. The DNA for the CDR3 is TGTGCCAGCAGCTTTGGAGAGGGGACGGAGCCCCAGCATTTT. The full variable domain, with the rest looked up from reference TRBV5-6 and TRBJ1-5, is DAGVTQSPTHLIKTRGQQVTLRCSPKSGHDTVSWYQQALGQGPQFIFQYYEEEERQRGNFPDRFSGHQFPNYSSELNVNALLLGDSALYLCASSFGEGTEPQHFGDGTRLSIL.

The chain joins TRBV2 to TRBJ1-4, with TRBD1 identical over 7 bases. Per the germline V gene, CDR1 is SNHLY and CDR2 is FYNNEI. After removal of 2 bases from V and 4 bases from J, the junction contained 4 bases not matched to a gene. The CDR3 sequence is 15 residues long. This CDR3 reads CASSEYGTVNEKLFF. Written as DNA, the CDR3 is TGTGCCAGCAGTGAATACGGGACAGTTAATGAAAAACTGTTTTTT.

This sequence joins TRBV7-2 and TRBJ2-7, with a weak D call TRBD2 (6 bases). Germline loops: CDR1 SGHTA, CDR2 FQGNSA. The CDR3 runs 16 residues. V lost 6 bases and J 5 bases, leaving 23 bases between the germline ends. CDR3 residues: CASSPNLDRGRNEQYF. The DNA for the CDR3 is TGTGCCAGCAGTCCTAACCTCGACCGAGGGAGGAACGAGCAGTACTTC.

The genes are TRBV2 and TRBJ1-1; 8 bases are a match to TRBD1. Germline V gene sequence: CDR1 SNHLY, CDR2 FYNNEI. CDR3 size: 15 residues. J lost 5 bases, V lost 0 bases, and 5 bases had no gene match. CDR3 bases: TGTGCCAGCAGTGAAGCGTCAGGACAGGGTACTGAAGCTTTCTTT. This translates into CASSEASGQGTEAFF.

The J gene is TRBJ2-5, the V gene TRBV2; 14 bases agree with TRBD2. This CDR3 comprises 17 residues. Unmatched junction bases numbered 10, after V lost 5 bases and J lost 5 bases. CDR1 SNHLY and CDR2 FYNNEI come from the germline V gene. The CDR3 coding sequence is TGTGCCAGCAGTATGACTAGCGGGGGGGCCTCCCGCGAGACCCAGTACTTC. Its protein is CASSMTSGGASRETQYF.

The V and J genes are TRBV2 and TRBJ2-5, with 9 bases fitting TRBD1. V shed 4 bases and J 5 bases; nucleotides not matched to a gene: 11. CDR3 length equals 16 residues. The V gene's germline CDR1 is SNHLY and CDR2 FYNNEI. CDR3 bases: TGTGCCAGCAGTGGGTATACAGGGGGCTTGAAGGAGACCCAGTACTTC. It specifies CASSGYTGGLKETQYF.

V is TRBV14 and J is TRBJ1-4; the D is unclear. Germline lookup yields CDR1 SGHDN and CDR2 FVKESK. V was cut by 0 bases and J by 8 bases, with 13 bases left in between. CDR3 length: 15 residues. The CDR3 DNA sequence: TGTGCCAGCAGCCAAGATGGTCAGGTGTGGGAAAAACTGTTTTTT. Translated, it gives CASSQDGQVWEKLFF.

The genes are TRBV7-9 and TRBJ2-7; weak D call: TRBD1 (6 bases). Germline CDR1 and CDR2: SEHNR and FQNEAQ (reference sequence). The CDR3 is 15 residues long. V lost 6 bases and J 6 bases, leaving 21 bases between the germline ends. DNA of the CDR3: TGTGCCAGCAGTTCTCAGGGGACCACAGAGGGCGAGCAGTACTTC. This codes for CASSSQGTTEGEQYF. Full variable domain (rest looked up from reference TRBV7-9 and TRBJ2-7): DTGVSQNPRHKITKRGQNVTFRCDPISEHNRLYWYRQTLGQGPEFLTYFQNEAQLEKSRLLSDRFSAERPKGSFSTLEIQRTEQGDSAMYLCASSSQGTTEGEQYFGPGTRLTVT.

V and J are TRBV14 and TRBJ2-7; D possibly corresponds to TRBD1 (6 bases). V was shortened by 1 base and J by 7 bases, with 14 bases between the two germline ends. This CDR3 region has 14 residues. In germline, CDR1 is SGHDN, CDR2 FVKESK. The CDR3 bases are TGTGCCAGCAGCCAAGTTGTACAGGGTGGTGAGCAGTACTTC. Translation: CASSQVVQGGEQYF.

The gene calls are TRBV6-5 and TRBJ1-6, with TRBD1 matching 9 bases. Unmatched junction bases numbered 3, after V lost 6 bases and J lost 6 bases. This CDR3 region has 14 residues. Looked up from germline, CDR1 is MNHEY and CDR2 is SVGAGI. CDR3 residues: CASRDRGFNSPLHF. In nucleotides, the CDR3 is TGTGCCAGCAGGGACAGGGGTTTTAATTCACCCCTCCACTTT.

This chain links TRBV18 with TRBJ1-2, with D unresolved. The germline CDR1 and CDR2 sequences are KGHSH and LQKENI. V lost 3 bases to trimming and J lost 7 bases, with 12 bases between them. CDR3 size: 13 residues. The CDR3 nucleotides read TGTGCCAGCTCACCGGACCCCAGTGGTGGCTACACCTTC. Its protein is CASSPDPSGGYTF.

The V gene is TRBV20-1, the J gene TRBJ2-5, with D perhaps matching TRBD2 (6 bases). Germline CDR1 and CDR2: DFQATT and SNEGSKA (reference sequence). The CDR3 totals 11 residues. Trimming stripped 6 bases from V and 5 bases from J, with 10 bases between. CDR3 amino acids: CSALGRETQYF. CDR3 coding DNA: TGCAGTGCATTGGGGAGGGAGACCCAGTACTTC.

The rearrangement uses TRBV25-1 and TRBJ2-7; D not resolved. Trimming cost V 6 bases and J 0 bases, with 6 bases left between them. Per germline, CDR1 MGHDK and CDR2 SYGVNS. The CDR3 totals 12 residues. The CDR3 loop is CASRGSSYEQYF. CDR3 DNA: TGTGCCAGCAGAGGTAGCTCCTACGAGCAGTACTTC.

In this sample, this clone turned up once. This chain uses TRBV2 with TRBJ1-6; the match to TRBD1 covers 9 bases. The CDR3 runs to 15 residues. Germline V CDR1 and CDR2: SNHLY, FYNNEI. The junction had 10 bases not matched to a gene; V was cut back by 5 bases and J by 11 bases. This CDR3 reads CASSLPGQGEPPLHF. CDR3 coding DNA: TGTGCCAGCAGTCTTCCGGGACAGGGAGAGCCACCCCTCCACTTT.

This sequence joins TRBV5-1 and TRBJ2-3; possibly TRBD2 for D (7 bases). Trimming stripped 1 base from V and 0 bases from J, with 18 bases between. CDR1 and CDR2 (germline): SGHRS, YFSETQ. The CDR3 has 18 amino acids. For the CDR3, the DNA is TGCGCCAGCAGCTTGCGGTCGGGGGGCCCACCTAGCACAGATACGCAGTATTTT. Residues: CASSLRSGGPPSTDTQYF.

The V gene is TRBV7-2, the J gene TRBJ1-1; no definite D call. The CDR3 contains 14 residues. V was shortened by 2 bases and J by 4 bases, with 11 bases between the two germline ends. The V gene's germline CDR1 is SGHTA and CDR2 FQGNSA. DNA of the CDR3: TGTGCCAGCAGCTTAACCCTGGCGAGCACTGAAGCTTTCTTT. Translation gives CASSLTLASTEAFF.